This TCR beta chain emerged from a study of blood T cell repertoires in COVID-19. Study as a whole: The United States, Italy and Spain provided the acute and convalescent COVID-19 samples. T cells, B-cell-depleted T cells, or PBMCs provided the cDNA or gDNA that served as material.

In the source study's methods: Reference gene primer amplification gave nucleated cell count estimates. The repertoire was sequenced with immunoSEQ multiplex PCR; TCRdb's copy has only in-frame clones and lacks some. V and J calls and clone size are those listed in that table; D and trimming were worked out from the DNA. The table includes about 200,000 clones, just under 85% detected once. V lost 0 bases and J 1 base, leaving 8 bases between the germline ends. The CDR3 is 15 amino acids. The germline V gene has CDR1 MNHEY and CDR2 SVGAGI. This clone was observed a handful of times. The Seattle site enrolled patients during active infection and followed them longitudinally.

Material for sequencing was peripheral blood. This sequence originates from a man in his sixties with COVID-19, enrolled during active disease. The chain recombines TRBV6-5 with TRBJ2-3; D is unclear. The CDR3 here is CASSYSRSRTDTQYF. The CDR3 DNA follows: TGTGCCAGCAGTTACTCGAGAAGCCGCACAGATACGCAGTATTTT.